This TCR beta chain was identified in a study of T cell responses to AZD1222 COVID-19 vaccine. Study-wide points: Two doses of AZD1222 preceded a rise in Spike-specific TCR breadth and depth. Spike regions recognized by vaccine-associated CD4 TCRs spanned the protein, led by 160-218 and 743-854.

Assay: immunoSEQ multiplex PCR; the TCRdb copy retains only in-frame clones and omits some. The sample includes 100,000 to 150,000 clones, approximately 88% of them seen just once. On this clone: The antigen is undetermined.

The CDR3 length is 12 residues. Germline V gene lookup returns CDR1 SGHRS and CDR2 YFSETQ. V dropped 1 base and J dropped 7 bases, with 8 bases sitting between them. V and J are TRBV5-1 and TRBJ1-1; D is undetermined. The source was peripheral blood, collected on day 0 of AZD1222 vaccination. The source of this sequence is an adult in good health. CDR3 coding DNA: TGCGCCAGCAGCTTGACCCCGGGTGAAGCTTTCTTT. This sequence encodes CASSLTPGEAFF.